This passage covers 30 T cell receptor beta chains from one sample sequenced in a study of T cells after yellow fever vaccination. TCRdb re-analysed the 5' RACE reads in MiXCR, keeping a single row per CDR3 protein. The data contain about 510,000 distinct CDR3 sequences, 20% to 25% of them singletons. Source: PBMCs, taken less than 25 days after the first yellow fever vaccination. Source of these receptors: a man aged 18 to 30 who received the YFV17D yellow fever vaccine.

The chain employs TRBV7-2 and TRBJ2-7, with 7 bases matching TRBD1. Trimming at V came to 7 bases and at J to 4 bases, leaving 7 bases not matched to a gene. The CDR3 is 13 residues long. CDR1 SGHTA and CDR2 FQGNSA come from the germline V gene. CDR3: CASTITGEYEQYF. CDR3 coding DNA: TGTGCCAGCACCATTACAGGGGAGTACGAGCAGTACTTC.

This clonotype was counted at least ten times. The chain has TRBV5-1 and TRBJ2-2; D is unclear. CDR1 is SGHRS and CDR2 is YFSETQ in the germline V gene. The V end was cut by 8 bases, the J end by 3 bases, with 14 bases between. The CDR3 has 14 amino acids. The CDR3 sequence: CASRPYGDTGELFF. The CDR3 DNA reads as TGCGCCAGTCGCCCATATGGTGACACCGGGGAGCTGTTTTTT.

Of note for this clonotype: This likely comes from a read error, as the CDR3 has no conserved phenylalanine or tryptophan at its end. The gene calls are TRBV28 and TRBJ2-5; no reliable D call. The germline CDR1 and CDR2 sequences are MDHEN and SYDVKM. V lost 3 bases and J 0 bases, leaving 2 bases between the germline ends. This CDR3 has 12 residues. Here the CDR3 reads CASSLNQETQYL. In DNA form, the CDR3 reads TGTGCCAGCAGTTTGAACCAAGAGACCCAGTACTTA.

This chain connects TRBV10-2 to TRBJ2-1; 12 nucleotides match TRBD2. The CDR3 is made up of 14 amino acids. V lost 6 bases to trimming and J lost 10 bases; unmatched junction nucleotides: 7. The V gene's germline CDR1 is WSHSY and CDR2 SAAADI. This CDR3 is CASRPSGGAGEQFF. As DNA, the CDR3 is TGCGCCAGCAGACCTAGCGGGGGGGCCGGGGAGCAGTTCTTC.

This clonotype was picked up a small number of times. This chain uses TRBV12-3 or TRBV12-4 with TRBJ1-1; D is perhaps TRBD1 (6 bases). The CDR3 runs to 15 residues. Between the trimmed V and J ends, which lost 6 bases and 5 bases, there was a span of 19 bases. The CDR3 sequence: CASRRGGRLYTEAFF. In DNA, the CDR3 is TGTGCCAGCAGGAGAGGGGGGAGGCTATATACTGAAGCTTTCTTT.

This clonotype was seen many times. The gene calls are TRBV7-9 and TRBJ1-1, with unresolved D. The V end was cut by 4 bases, the J end by 4 bases, with 4 bases between. The CDR3 spans 11 residues. Germline CDR1 and CDR2: SEHNR and FQNEAQ (reference sequence). CDR3 DNA: TGTGCCAGCAGCTATCGCACTGAAGCTTTCTTT. Amino acid sequence: CASSYRTEAFF.

The chain links TRBV27 to TRBJ2-7; tentative D call: TRBD1 (6 bases). The germline CDR1 and CDR2 sequences are MNHEY and SMNVEV (reference sequence). The CDR3 extends over 13 amino acids. Trimming removed 5 bases at V and 6 bases at J, with 14 bases between. As DNA, the CDR3 is TGTGCCAGCAGTCCCGAATGGGGGCGCGAGCAGTACGTC. Translating gives CASSPEWGREQYV.

This clonotype came up a few times. The V gene is TRBV13, the J gene TRBJ1-1; D remains unclear. Trimming cost V 1 base and J 4 bases, with 13 bases left between them. Germline CDR1 is PRHDT and CDR2 is FYEKMQ (reference sequence). This CDR3 has 15 amino acids. The CDR3 DNA reads as TGTGCCAGCAGCTTAGCGTCGCGTCGATTCACTGAAGCTTTCTTT. It translates to CASSLASRRFTEAFF. Based on the CDR3 plus reference TRBV13 and TRBJ1-1, the full variable domain is AAGVIQSPRHLIKEKRETATLKCYPIPRHDTVYWYQQGPGQDPQFLISFYEKMQSDKGSIPDRFSAQQFSDYHSELNMSSLELGDSALYFCASSLASRRFTEAFFGQGTRLTVV.

The V gene is TRBV5-1, the J gene TRBJ2-1, with D possibly matching TRBD2 (6 bases). Germline CDR1 reads SGHRS; CDR2 reads YFSETQ. The CDR3 spans 16 residues. Trimming took off 0 bases at V and 7 bases at J, with 17 bases between the two ends. The CDR3 protein is CASSLVSGLTPNEQFF. The CDR3 nucleotides are TGCGCCAGCAGCTTGGTATCAGGACTAACCCCTAATGAGCAGTTCTTC.

This chain joins TRBV5-1 and TRBJ1-5; D possibly corresponds to TRBD1 (5 bases). The V gene lost 4 bases and the J gene lost 6 bases, with 17 bases spanning the gap. The CDR3 has 15 amino acids. Germline lookup yields CDR1 SGHRS and CDR2 YFSETQ. CDR3 in DNA: TGCGCCAGCAGCCTCTCGGGGGAGCCGGGTCAGCCCCAGCATTTT. This gives the protein CASSLSGEPGQPQHF.

This chain links TRBV7-9 with TRBJ1-1, with D perhaps TRBD1 (5 bases). V was cut by 5 bases and J by 3 bases, with 13 bases left in between. CDR1 is SEHNR and CDR2 is FQNEAQ in the germline V gene (reference sequence). The CDR3 covers 14 residues. This CDR3 reads CASSTQDGYTEAFF. In DNA form, the CDR3 reads TGTGCCAGCAGCACACAGGACGGCTACACTGAAGCTTTCTTT.

There are a few counts of this clonotype. This rearrangement joins TRBV5-1 to TRBJ2-3, with D perhaps matching TRBD1 (6 bases). V shed 1 base and J shed 0 bases, with 9 bases lying between them. The germline gives CDR1 SGHRS, CDR2 YFSETQ. The CDR3 runs 15 residues. The CDR3 DNA sequence: TGCGCCAGCAGCTTGTACAGGGATAGCACAGATACGCAGTATTTT. This translates into CASSLYRDSTDTQYF.

The J gene is TRBJ2-7, the V gene TRBV5-1; D gene unclear. In germline, CDR1 is SGHRS, CDR2 YFSETQ. V was pared by 0 bases and J by 2 bases, with 6 bases between. CDR3 size: 13 residues. DNA for the CDR3: TGCGCCAGCAGCTTGGGTACCACCTACGAGCAGTACTTC. It yields the protein CASSLGTTYEQYF.

This clonotype was observed a few times. The V and J genes are TRBV7-2 and TRBJ2-3, with D unclear. Trimming shortened V by 1 base and J by 4 bases, and 9 bases separated the two germline ends. Germline assignment: CDR1 SGHTA and CDR2 FQGNSA. The CDR3 has 14 amino acids. The CDR3 sequence is CASSLDPSADTQYF. The DNA for the CDR3 is TGTGCCAGCAGCTTAGACCCATCGGCAGATACGCAGTATTTT.

V gene TRBV12-3 or TRBV12-4 combines with J gene TRBJ2-2; D is ambiguous. The CDR3 runs 14 residues. The V end lost 1 base, the J end lost 9 bases, and 12 bases lay between the germline ends. As DNA, the CDR3 is TGTGCCAGCAGTTTAGAGGGCCTCAGCTGGGAGCTGTTTTTT. Encoded protein: CASSLEGLSWELFF.

The chain links TRBV18 to TRBJ1-1; no firm D call. Trimming left V 9 bases short and J 0 bases short, with 8 bases between. Germline CDR1 is KGHSH and CDR2 is LQKENI. The CDR3 spans 12 residues. CDR3 loop: CASKELNTEAFF. DNA of the CDR3: TGTGCCAGTAAGGAGCTGAACACTGAAGCTTTCTTT.

This clonotype was found once. V is TRBV7-2 and J is TRBJ2-1, with 12 bases that match TRBD1. CDR3 length: 14 amino acids. With V trimmed by 5 bases and J by 8 bases, 4 bases remained unmatched. Germline lookup yields CDR1 SGHTA and CDR2 FQGNSA. In nucleotides, the CDR3 is TGTGCCAGCAGCGGGACAGGGGGCGGCGATGAGCAGTTCTTC. Protein sequence: CASSGTGGGDEQFF.

The chain recombines TRBV20-1 with TRBJ2-1, with D possibly being TRBD1 (5 bases). The CDR3 is 13 residues long. The V gene's germline CDR1 is DFQATT and CDR2 SNEGSKA (reference sequence). V was pared by 0 bases and J by 8 bases, with 11 bases between. In DNA form, the CDR3 reads TGCAGTGCTAGAGATGGGCAGGGCGATGAGCAGTTCTTC. Translating gives CSARDGQGDEQFF.

This clonotype was seen a few times. The chain couples TRBV5-1 to TRBJ2-3; D uncertain. Germline V gene data show CDR1 as SGHRS and CDR2 as YFSETQ. This CDR3 comprises 15 residues. V dropped 4 bases and J dropped 2 bases, with 14 bases sitting between them. CDR3: CASSRSAVNTDTQYF. CDR3 nucleotide sequence: TGCGCCAGCAGCCGCTCGGCGGTGAACACAGATACGCAGTATTTT.

This clonotype has more than one count but fewer than ten. The chain uses TRBV7-2 and TRBJ2-7; TRBD2 matches 10 bases. The germline CDR1 and CDR2 sequences are SGHTA and FQGNSA. V shed 8 bases, J shed 5 bases, and the junction held 6 bases outside the gene matches. The CDR3 contains 13 residues. DNA of the CDR3: TGTGCCAGCTTCCGTAGCGGGGGGAACGAGCAGTACTTC. Translation gives CASFRSGGNEQYF.

The rearrangement links TRBV29-1 to TRBJ2-3, with D perhaps assigned TRBD1 or TRBD2 (5 bases each). CDR1 is SQVTM and CDR2 is ANQGSEA in the germline V gene. The length of the CDR3 is 16 residues. V was clipped by 0 bases and J by 0 bases, with 13 bases between them. The CDR3 region has the DNA TGCAGCGTTGAAGATAAGGGACGCGCTAGCACAGATACGCAGTATTTT. Encoded protein: CSVEDKGRASTDTQYF.

This clonotype has a handful of counts. This chain joins TRBV2 and TRBJ2-7; tentatively, D is TRBD2 (6 bases). Germline values: CDR1 SNHLY, CDR2 FYNNEI. The CDR3 extends over 14 amino acids. V dropped 6 bases and J dropped 2 bases, with 14 bases sitting between them. DNA of the CDR3: TGTGCCAGCAGGCGGACTACCACCGCCTACGAGCAGTACGTC. This translates into CASRRTTTAYEQYV.

In its sample, this clonotype was seen many times. This chain uses TRBV12-3 or TRBV12-4 with TRBJ1-6, with D perhaps TRBD1 (5 bases). This CDR3 region has 12 residues. Trimming cost V 5 bases and J 9 bases, with 8 bases left between them. The CDR3 region has the DNA TGTGCCAGCAGTGAGGGGTTTTCACCCCTCCACTTT. Amino acids: CASSEGFSPLHF.

The rearrangement uses TRBV12-3 or TRBV12-4 and TRBJ2-6, with no clear D. Trimming left V 10 bases short and J 0 bases short, with 10 bases between. The CDR3 covers 14 residues. CDR3 sequence: CATLGYSGANVLTF. CDR3 nucleotides: TGTGCCACACTGGGGTACTCTGGGGCCAACGTCCTGACTTTC.

The chain employs TRBV11-2 and TRBJ2-1; 8 bases are shared with TRBD1. The CDR3 extends over 15 amino acids. CDR1 is SGHAT and CDR2 is FQNNGV in the germline V gene. The V segment lost 5 bases and the J segment 6 bases; nucleotides outside the gene matches: 9. The CDR3 spells CASSGQGLPLNEQFF. The CDR3 coding sequence is TGTGCCAGCAGCGGACAGGGTCTACCCCTCAATGAGCAGTTCTTC.

V is TRBV6-2 or TRBV6-3 and J is TRBJ2-7; perhaps D is TRBD1 or TRBD2 (5 bases each). The CDR3 spans 16 residues. V was cut by 2 bases and J by 1 base, with 15 bases left in between. The germline V gene has CDR1 MNHEY and CDR2 SVGEGT. This CDR3 is CASSYRPGTESYEQYF. CDR3 in DNA: TGTGCCAGCAGTTACCGTCCCGGGACCGAGTCCTACGAGCAGTACTTC.

The chain carries TRBV20-1 and TRBJ1-6; D is perhaps TRBD1 (5 bases). The V and J ends lost 5 bases and 11 bases respectively, with 19 bases between them. Germline CDR1 DFQATT, CDR2 SNEGSKA (reference sequence). The CDR3 covers 14 residues. CDR3 sequence reads: CSAPVGGEGPPLHF. The CDR3 nucleotides read TGCAGTGCTCCTGTCGGGGGGGAAGGGCCACCCCTCCACTTT.

This clonotype was recorded at least ten times. The chain recombines TRBV5-6 with TRBJ2-5; the D gene is possibly TRBD2 (6 bases). This CDR3 contains 14 residues. Germline V gene lookup returns CDR1 SGHDT and CDR2 YYEEEE. V was pared by 2 bases and J by 5 bases, with 13 bases between. The CDR3 sequence is CASSFAGSRETQYF. CDR3 bases: TGTGCCAGCAGCTTCGCGGGGTCGCGCGAGACCCAGTACTTC.

The J gene is TRBJ2-5, the V gene TRBV10-3; 9 nucleotides match TRBD2. Per the germline V gene, CDR1 is ENHRY and CDR2 is SYGVKD. V was clipped by 4 bases and J by 2 bases; unmatched bases: 8. The CDR3 has 16 amino acids. The CDR3 is CAISVGAGGTQETQYF. CDR3 nucleotides: TGTGCCATCAGTGTAGGAGCGGGGGGCACTCAAGAGACCCAGTACTTC.

In this sample, this clonotype turned up a few times. The J gene is TRBJ2-2, the V gene TRBV9; TRBD1 might be the D (5 bases). The germline gives CDR1 SGDLS, CDR2 YYNGEE. CDR3 length: 14 residues. The ends were cut back, 4 bases at V and 7 bases at J, with 14 bases in the middle. This CDR3 reads CASSFRQTLGELFF. CDR3 DNA sequence: TGTGCCAGCAGCTTTCGACAGACCCTCGGGGAGCTGTTTTTT. Full variable domain (missing parts from reference TRBV9 and TRBJ2-2): DSGVTQTPKHLITATGQRVTLRCSPRSGDLSVYWYQQSLDQGLQFLIQYYNGEERAKGNILERFSAQQFPDLHSELNLSSLELGDSALYFCASSFRQTLGELFFGEGSRLTVL.